This is a list of T cell receptor beta chains from one sample in a study of tumor-infiltrating lymphocytes in localized non-small cell lung cancer. Sequencing used immunoSEQ multiplex PCR; TCRdb keeps in-frame clones, though not all of them. The sample lists about 21,000 clones, over 70% seen once, with under 4% in the top ten. The sample consisted of lung tumor tissue. The receptors were sampled from a human donor with non-small cell lung cancer. Each CDR3 is given with its conserved first and last residue. Each record gives: J gene, D gene, V gene, clone size, CDR3 DNA, CDR3 protein. D genes are given only for firm matches. For some rows the clone size is stated as once, few or many, or as a class when expanded; others skip it.

>TRBJ2-5|TRBD2|TRBV7-2|-
TGTGCCAGCAGCCCTCTGGCGGGAGGGATAGAGACCCAGTACTTC
CASSPLAGGIETQYF
>TRBJ2-5|TRBD2|TRBV7-9|few
TGTGCCAGCAGCTTAGCACCGGGACTAGCCGGATTAGAGACCCAGTACTTC
CASSLAPGLAGLETQYF
>TRBJ1-2|-|TRBV5-4|-
TGTGCCAGCGGGAAAGCTAACTATGGCTACACCTTC
CASGKANYGYTF
>TRBJ2-3|-|TRBV4-1|once
TGCGCCAGCAGCCAAGACACTAGGGGTTATACGCAGTATTTT
CASSQDTRGYTQYF
>TRBJ1-5|-|TRBV9|-
TGTGCCAGCAGCCCAGACCCGGGACGGAGCAATCAGCCCCAGCATTTT
CASSPDPGRSNQPQHF
>TRBJ2-3|-|TRBV2|medium-sized
TGTGCCAGTCGGCGGGGAATTGACACAGATACGCAGTATTTT
CASRRGIDTDTQYF
>TRBJ2-2|TRBD2|TRBV7-2|few
TGTGCCAGCAGCTTACCAGGACTAGCGGGAGGCAGCACCGGGGAGCTGTTTTTT
CASSLPGLAGGSTGELFF
>TRBJ1-1|-|TRBV27|-
TGTGCCAGCAGCAAAACCAGGGATGGGAACACTGAAGCTTTCTTT
CASSKTRDGNTEAFF
>TRBJ2-7|TRBD2|TRBV30|-
TGTGCATGCGGTAATAGCGGGAGGGCCCCCTACGAGCAGTACTTC
CACGNSGRAPYEQYF
>TRBJ2-1|TRBD2|TRBV18|-
TGTGCCAGCTCATCCCTAGCGGACTCCTACAATGAGCAGTTCTTC
CASSSLADSYNEQFF
>TRBJ2-1|-|TRBV11-3|-
TGTGCCAGCAGCCTCCTAGGTAATGAGCAGTTCTTC
CASSLLGNEQFF
>TRBJ1-6|-|TRBV2|-
TGTGCCAGCAGTGGGGGCACTCTGGGGTCACCCCTCCACTTT
CASSGGTLGSPLHF
>TRBJ1-5|-|TRBV28|few
TGTGCCAGCACCCTACGGGGGGCGCACGGTCAGCCCCAGCATTTT
CASTLRGAHGQPQHF
>TRBJ2-4|-|TRBV2|-
TGTGCCAGCTCAGAACCAGGGATAAACATTCAGTACTTC
CASSEPGINIQYF
>TRBJ1-5|-|TRBV2|-
TGTGCCAGCAGTGAAGCGTGGGGGCGTAATCAGCCCCAGCATTTT
CASSEAWGRNQPQHF
>TRBJ2-7|TRBD2|TRBV7-2|-
TGTGCCAGCAGCTCGCAAGCGGGATCCTACGAGCAGTACTTC
CASSSQAGSYEQYF
>TRBJ1-2|-|TRBV11-2|-
TGTGCCAGCAGCCTGCAGGGTTATGGCTACACCTTC
CASSLQGYGYTF
>TRBJ2-3|-|TRBV4-1|-
TGCGCCAGCAGCCAAGTGGGAGAGCGTCTCACAGATACGCAGTATTTT
CASSQVGERLTDTQYF
>TRBJ2-4|-|TRBV19|once
TGTGCCAGCGGGGCTCTAGCCAAAAACATTCAGTACTTC
CASGALAKNIQYF
>TRBJ1-1|-|TRBV6-1|once
TGTGCCAGCAGCCGGGGCCATCCCGGGAGTGAAGCTTTCTTT
CASSRGHPGSEAFF
>TRBJ2-1|TRBD2|TRBV7-6|-
TGTGCCAGCAGCCTAGCGGGACGACCCTACAATGAGCAGTTCTTC
CASSLAGRPYNEQFF
>TRBJ1-1|-|TRBV19|few
TGTGCCAGTAGTATGTCAGTGAACACTGAAGCTTTCTTT
CASSMSVNTEAFF
>TRBJ1-5|-|TRBV27|-
TGTGCCAGCAGTCAAACGAACAATCAGCCCCAGCATTTT
CASSQTNNQPQHF
>TRBJ1-1|TRBD1|TRBV15|-
TGTGCCACCAGCCGAGGGACAGCCAACACTGAAGCTTTCTTT
CATSRGTANTEAFF
>TRBJ2-3|-|TRBV14|-
TGTGCCAGCAGCATCGAGGCACTCAGTACGCAGTATTTT
CASSIEALSTQYF
>TRBJ2-2|TRBD2|TRBV11-3|once
TGTGCCAGCAGCTTGAGCGGGAGGGCCACCGGGGAGCTGTTTTTT
CASSLSGRATGELFF
>TRBJ2-3|TRBD2|TRBV7-2|few
TGTGCCAGCAGCATTGGACTAGCGGGGGGCACAGATACGCAGTATTTT
CASSIGLAGGTDTQYF
>TRBJ2-1|-|TRBV29-1|-
TGCAGCGTTGAATCTTCGGGGCCCGGGGGAGAGCAGTTCTTC
CSVESSGPGGEQFF
>TRBJ2-2|-|TRBV29-1|-
TGCAGCTCAAGTTCGAACACCGGGGAGCTGTTTTTT
CSSSSNTGELFF
>TRBJ2-7|TRBD2|TRBV4-1|few
TGCGCCAGCAGCCCCCAACTCACGACTAGCGGGAGGGTATACGAGCAGTACTTC
CASSPQLTTSGRVYEQYF
>TRBJ2-7|-|TRBV11-2|-
TGTGCCAGCAGCTTCGAAGGCCTGAGCTCCTACGAGCAGTACTTC
CASSFEGLSSYEQYF
>TRBJ2-5|-|TRBV7-2|-
TGTGCCAGCAGCTTAGCGGGAGATGTGACCCAGTACTTC
CASSLAGDVTQYF
>TRBJ2-7|-|TRBV7-8|-
TGTGCCAGCAGCTCCTTCGGGGCAGAATACGAGCAGTACTTC
CASSSFGAEYEQYF
>TRBJ2-7|-|TRBV5-1|once
TGCGCCAGCAGCTTGAGGGCCGGGTCCTACGAGCAGTACTTC
CASSLRAGSYEQYF
>TRBJ1-1|TRBD1|TRBV5-6|-
TGTGCCAGCAGCATCTGGACAGGGGAGGACACTGAAGCTTTCTTT
CASSIWTGEDTEAFF
>TRBJ2-1|-|TRBV14|-
TGTGCCAGCAGCCAAGAAAGCCTTCCTACGTTGGATGAGCAGTTCTTC
CASSQESLPTLDEQFF
>TRBJ2-2|-|TRBV6-1|-
TGTGCCAGCCCTACTGGGGGGATAAGCACCGGGGAGCTGTTTTTT
CASPTGGISTGELFF
>TRBJ2-6|-|TRBV2|few
TGTGCCAGCAGTGAAGGGACTGCTGGGGCCAACGTCCTGACTTTC
CASSEGTAGANVLTF
>TRBJ2-5|-|TRBV7-2|once
TGTGCCAGCAGCTTAGCGGGAGGCCCGGGGGAGACCCAGTACTTC
CASSLAGGPGETQYF
>TRBJ1-5|-|TRBV20-1|once
TGCAGTGTTGGGAGTCCCCAGCATTTT
CSVGSPQHF
>TRBJ1-5|TRBD1|TRBV15|-
TGTGCCACCAGCAGACCGGGACAGGGAAATCAGCCCCAGCATTTT
CATSRPGQGNQPQHF